This note documents a single TCR beta chain sequence. Antigen specificity is unknown. The entry originates in a study of T cell responses to AZD1222 COVID-19 vaccine. General observations from the study: The breadth and depth of Spike-specific TCRs increased once two AZD1222 doses had been given. Vaccine-associated CD4 TCRs spanned spike, dominant at 160-218 and 743-854. Repertoires were collected only later (after the peak T cell response had occurred). A reported finding is that nearly half of spike-specific TCRs target unmutated variant regions.

Measured with immunoSEQ multiplex PCR; TCRdb has only the in-frame clones, and not every one. The repertoire holds 100,000 to 150,000 clones, with roughly 89% as singletons. This CDR3 has 12 amino acids. Germline V gives CDR1 MNHEY, CDR2 SVGAGI. V was trimmed by 7 bases and J by 5 bases, leaving 11 bases between them. The source was peripheral blood, collected on day 0 of AZD1222 vaccination. The sequence was collected from an adult in good health. The chain employs TRBV6-5 and TRBJ1-2, with unresolved D. The DNA of the CDR3 is TGTGCCAGCACTCTAAACTTGTATGGCTACACCTTC. Translated: CASTLNLYGYTF.